This T cell receptor beta chain originates from a study of shared clonotypes between healthy human individuals. As for the study in general: There were three CD4 naive, three CD4 memory, two CD8 naive and one CD8 memory plates per donor.

The protocol was immunoSEQ multiplex PCR, while the TCRdb copy is restricted to in-frame clones and leaves out a portion. The repertoire has more than 2 million clones, just under 95% of them found once; the top ten carry around 1.7%. Terminally differentiated effector memory CD45RA+ cells were excluded from the naive CD8 cells, which were CD45RO-negative and positively selected for CCR7. The study drew its donors from healthy HIV-negative adults without recent acute infections or vaccinations. About this clone: The antigen is undetermined. Other DNA sequences in this sample translate to the same CDR3.

Points from the study as a whole: The study generally estimated greater richness for naive than memory subsets. Non-shared clonotypes displayed generation probabilities falling below those of clonotypes present in all four donors.

This TCR was sampled from a man between 18 and 29 years old in good health. Some clones in this sample may be carry-over from other donors' samples. The sequenced sample consisted of naive CD8+ T cells from PBMCs.

The CDR3 loop is CASSLRAYNEQFF. The CDR3, as DNA: TGTGCCAGCAGCTTGAGGGCATACAATGAGCAGTTCTTC. V usage is TRBV5-4 and J usage is TRBJ2-1; no firm D call. Germline CDR1 SGHNT, CDR2 YYREEE (reference sequence). Trimming shortened V by 1 base and J by 4 bases, and 6 bases separated the two germline ends. CDR3 length equals 13 residues.